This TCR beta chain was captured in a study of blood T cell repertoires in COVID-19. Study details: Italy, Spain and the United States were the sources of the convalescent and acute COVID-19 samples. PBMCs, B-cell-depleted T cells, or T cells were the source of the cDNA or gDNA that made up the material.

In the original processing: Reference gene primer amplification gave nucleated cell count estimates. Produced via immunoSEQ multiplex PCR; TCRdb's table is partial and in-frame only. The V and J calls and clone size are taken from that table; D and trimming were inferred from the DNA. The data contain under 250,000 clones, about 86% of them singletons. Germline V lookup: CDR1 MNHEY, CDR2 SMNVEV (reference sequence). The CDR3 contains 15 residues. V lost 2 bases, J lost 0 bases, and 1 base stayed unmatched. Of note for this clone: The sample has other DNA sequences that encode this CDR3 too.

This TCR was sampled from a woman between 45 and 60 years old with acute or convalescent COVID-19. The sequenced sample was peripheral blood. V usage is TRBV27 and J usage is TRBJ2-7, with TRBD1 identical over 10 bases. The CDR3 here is CASSLRQGASYEQYF. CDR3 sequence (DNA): TGTGCCAGCAGTTTAAGACAGGGGGCCTCCTACGAGCAGTACTTC.